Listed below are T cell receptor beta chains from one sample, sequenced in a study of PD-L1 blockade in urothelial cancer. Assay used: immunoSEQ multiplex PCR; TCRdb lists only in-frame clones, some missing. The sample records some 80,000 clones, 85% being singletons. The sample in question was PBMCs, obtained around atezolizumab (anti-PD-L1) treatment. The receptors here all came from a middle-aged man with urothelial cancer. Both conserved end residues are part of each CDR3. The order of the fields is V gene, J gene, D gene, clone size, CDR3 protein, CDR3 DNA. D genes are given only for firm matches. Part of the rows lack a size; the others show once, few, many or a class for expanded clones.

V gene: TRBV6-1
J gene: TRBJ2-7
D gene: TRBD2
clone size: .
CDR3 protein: CASRLADSYEQYF
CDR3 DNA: TGTGCCAGCCGACTAGCGGACTCCTACGAGCAGTACTTC

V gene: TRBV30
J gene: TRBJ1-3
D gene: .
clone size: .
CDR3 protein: CACRPPSGSGNTIYF
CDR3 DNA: TGTGCCTGTAGACCCCCCTCAGGGTCTGGAAACACCATATATTTT

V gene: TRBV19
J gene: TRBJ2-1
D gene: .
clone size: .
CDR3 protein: CATASRRENNEQFF
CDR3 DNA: TGTGCCACCGCCAGTAGGCGGGAAAACAATGAGCAGTTCTTC

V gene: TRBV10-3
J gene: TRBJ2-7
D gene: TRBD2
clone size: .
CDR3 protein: CAISPTGGYEQYF
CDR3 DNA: TGTGCCATCAGTCCAACGGGGGGGTACGAGCAGTACTTC

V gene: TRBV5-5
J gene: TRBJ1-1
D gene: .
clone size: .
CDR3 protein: CASSGGQDTEAFF
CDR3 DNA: TGTGCCAGCAGCGGGGGCCAAGACACTGAAGCTTTCTTT

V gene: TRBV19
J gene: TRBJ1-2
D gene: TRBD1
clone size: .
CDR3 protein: CASSIGQGDSYTF
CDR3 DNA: TGTGCCAGTAGTATTGGCCAGGGGGACAGCTACACCTTC

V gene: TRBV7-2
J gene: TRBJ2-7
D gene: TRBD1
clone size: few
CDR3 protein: CASTRTGALGEQYF
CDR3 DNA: TGTGCCAGCACCAGGACAGGGGCGTTGGGCGAGCAGTACTTC

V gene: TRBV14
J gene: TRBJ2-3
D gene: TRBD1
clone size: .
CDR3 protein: CASSQVGTGGLHF
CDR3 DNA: TGTGCCAGCAGCCAAGTGGGGACAGGAGGTTTGCATTTT

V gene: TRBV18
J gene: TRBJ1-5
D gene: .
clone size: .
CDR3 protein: CASSPPGQPQHF
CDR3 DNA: TGTGCCAGCTCACCTCCCGGGCAGCCCCAGCATTTT

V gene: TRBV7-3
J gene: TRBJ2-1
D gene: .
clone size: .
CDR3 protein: CASSSYATRVYNEQFF
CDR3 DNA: TGTGCCAGCAGTAGTTATGCGACTAGGGTGTACAATGAGCAGTTCTTC

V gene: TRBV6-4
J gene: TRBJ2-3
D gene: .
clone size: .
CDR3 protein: CASRVTDRPTDTQYF
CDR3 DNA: TGTGCCAGTAGGGTGACAGACAGGCCCACAGATACGCAGTATTTT

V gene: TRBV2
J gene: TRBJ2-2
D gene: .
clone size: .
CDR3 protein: CASNGQSTGELFF
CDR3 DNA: TGTGCCAGCAACGGACAGAGCACCGGGGAGCTGTTTTTT

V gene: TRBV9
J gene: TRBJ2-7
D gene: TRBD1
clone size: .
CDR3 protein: CASSVAGQGAGEQYF
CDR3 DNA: TGTGCCAGCAGCGTAGCGGGACAGGGGGCGGGGGAGCAGTACTTC

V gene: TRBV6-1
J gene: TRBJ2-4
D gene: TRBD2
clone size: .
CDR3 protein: CASDAGGTKNIQYF
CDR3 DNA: TGTGCCAGCGACGCGGGAGGAACCAAAAACATTCAGTACTTC

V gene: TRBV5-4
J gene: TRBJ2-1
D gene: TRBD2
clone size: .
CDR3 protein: CASSLDSGGRPRNEQFF
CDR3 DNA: TGTGCCAGCAGCTTGGATAGCGGCGGGAGACCACGCAATGAGCAGTTCTTC

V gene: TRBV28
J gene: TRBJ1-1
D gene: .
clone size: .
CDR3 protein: CASSFAGQMNTEAFF
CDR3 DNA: TGTGCCAGCTCCTTTGCGGGGCAGATGAACACTGAAGCTTTCTTT

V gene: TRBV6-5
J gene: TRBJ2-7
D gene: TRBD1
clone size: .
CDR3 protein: CASSLDRGPPYEQYF
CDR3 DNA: TGTGCCAGCAGCCTCGACAGGGGTCCTCCCTACGAGCAGTACTTC

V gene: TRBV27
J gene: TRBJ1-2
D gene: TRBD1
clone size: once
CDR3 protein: CASSSPGTGGGYTF
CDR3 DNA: TGTGCCAGCAGTTCACCCGGGACAGGGGGTGGCTACACCTTC

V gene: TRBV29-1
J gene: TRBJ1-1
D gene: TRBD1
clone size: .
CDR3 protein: CSVAGTGISNTEAFF
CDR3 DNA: TGCAGCGTGGCCGGGACAGGGATTTCGAACACTGAAGCTTTCTTT

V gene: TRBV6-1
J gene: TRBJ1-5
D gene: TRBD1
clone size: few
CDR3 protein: CASSEHGQGRQPQHF
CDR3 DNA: TGTGCCAGCAGTGAACACGGACAGGGGAGGCAGCCCCAGCATTTT

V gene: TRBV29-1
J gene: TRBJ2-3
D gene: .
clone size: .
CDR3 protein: CSVCEGGAWDTQYF
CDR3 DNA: TGCAGCGTTTGCGAGGGGGGGGCGTGGGATACGCAGTATTTT

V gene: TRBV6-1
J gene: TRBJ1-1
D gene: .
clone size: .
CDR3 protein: CASSTVENTEAFF
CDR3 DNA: TGTGCCAGCAGCACTGTCGAGAACACTGAAGCTTTCTTT

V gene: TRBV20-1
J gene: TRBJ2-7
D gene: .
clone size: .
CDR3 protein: CSAPTYYEQYF
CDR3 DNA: TGCAGTGCGCCTACCTACTACGAGCAGTACTTC

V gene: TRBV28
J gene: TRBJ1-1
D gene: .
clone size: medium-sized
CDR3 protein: CASRLTTDTEAFF
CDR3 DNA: TGTGCCAGCAGGTTAACGACAGACACTGAAGCTTTCTTT

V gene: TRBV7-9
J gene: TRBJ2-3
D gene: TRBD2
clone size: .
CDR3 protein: CASSFSGLAESTDTQYF
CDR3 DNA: TGTGCCAGCAGCTTCTCCGGACTAGCGGAAAGCACAGATACGCAGTATTTT

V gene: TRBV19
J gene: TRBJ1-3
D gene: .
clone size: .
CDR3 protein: CASSILWSSGNTIYF
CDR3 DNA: TGTGCCAGTAGTATATTATGGAGCTCTGGAAACACCATATATTTT

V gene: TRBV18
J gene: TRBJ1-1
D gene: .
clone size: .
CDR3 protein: CASSQSGSTEAFF
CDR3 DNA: TGTGCCAGCTCACAGAGTGGGAGCACTGAAGCTTTCTTT

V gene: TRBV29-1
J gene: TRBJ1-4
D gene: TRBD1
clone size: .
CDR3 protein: CSVGQGAGKLFF
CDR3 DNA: TGCAGCGTTGGACAGGGGGCGGGAAAACTGTTTTTT

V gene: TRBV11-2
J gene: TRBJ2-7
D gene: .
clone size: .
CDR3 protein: CASSLFYEQYF
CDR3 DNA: TGTGCCAGCAGCCTTTTTTACGAGCAGTACTTC

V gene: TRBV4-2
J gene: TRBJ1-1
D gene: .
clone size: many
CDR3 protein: CASSQEGEGTEAFF
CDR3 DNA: TGTGCCAGCAGCCAAGAGGGGGAGGGGACAGAAGCTTTCTTT

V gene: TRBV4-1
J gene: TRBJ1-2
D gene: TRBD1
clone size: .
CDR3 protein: CASSQAGQGLYGYTF
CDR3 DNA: TGCGCCAGCAGCCAAGCGGGACAGGGTTTGTATGGCTACACCTTC

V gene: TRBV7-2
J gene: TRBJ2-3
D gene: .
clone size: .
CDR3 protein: CASSAREWRFDTQYF
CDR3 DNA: TGTGCCAGCAGCGCCCGGGAGTGGCGATTCGATACGCAGTATTTT

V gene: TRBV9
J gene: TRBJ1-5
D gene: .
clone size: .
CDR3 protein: CASSVGGMGGQPQHF
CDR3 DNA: TGTGCCAGCAGCGTAGGAGGGATGGGGGGTCAGCCCCAGCATTTT

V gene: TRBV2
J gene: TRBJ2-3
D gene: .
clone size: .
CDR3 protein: CASSDASSITDTQYF
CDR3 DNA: TGTGCCAGCAGTGACGCTAGCAGCATTACAGATACGCAGTATTTT

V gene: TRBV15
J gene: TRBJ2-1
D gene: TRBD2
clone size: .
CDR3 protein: CATSELAVYNEQFF
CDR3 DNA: TGTGCCACCAGCGAACTAGCGGTTTACAATGAGCAGTTCTTC

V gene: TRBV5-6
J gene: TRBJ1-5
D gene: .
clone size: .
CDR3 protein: CASSFWTATSNQPQHF
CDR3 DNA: TGTGCCAGCAGCTTCTGGACAGCAACTAGCAATCAGCCCCAGCATTTT

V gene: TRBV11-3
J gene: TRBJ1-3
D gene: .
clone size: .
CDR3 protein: CASSLGGNSGNTIYF
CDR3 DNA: TGTGCCAGCAGCTTAGGGGGCAACTCTGGAAACACCATATATTTT

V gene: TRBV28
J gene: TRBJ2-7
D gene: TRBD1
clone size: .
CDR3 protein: CASREKPGQGGYEQYF
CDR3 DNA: TGTGCCAGCAGGGAGAAACCGGGACAGGGGGGCTACGAGCAGTACTTC

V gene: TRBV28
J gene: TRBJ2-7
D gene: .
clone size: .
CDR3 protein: CASKSSKNEQYF
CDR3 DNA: TGTGCCAGCAAGAGTAGTAAGAACGAGCAGTACTTC

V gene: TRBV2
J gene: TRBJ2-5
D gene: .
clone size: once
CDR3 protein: CASSDRGKGWETQYF
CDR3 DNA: TGTGCCAGCAGTGATCGGGGAAAAGGTTGGGAGACCCAGTACTTC

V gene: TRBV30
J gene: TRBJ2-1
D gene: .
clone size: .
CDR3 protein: CAWSAEGLSYNEQFF
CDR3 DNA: TGTGCCTGGAGTGCAGAGGGACTCTCCTACAATGAGCAGTTCTTC

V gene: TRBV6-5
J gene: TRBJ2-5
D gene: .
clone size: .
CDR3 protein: CASTPTRYQETQYF
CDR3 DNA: TGTGCCAGCACCCCGACCAGGTACCAAGAGACCCAGTACTTC

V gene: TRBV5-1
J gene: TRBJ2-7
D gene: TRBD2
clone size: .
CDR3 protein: CASSLASGVWNEQYF
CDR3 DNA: TGCGCCAGCAGCTTGGCTAGCGGGGTCTGGAACGAGCAGTACTTC

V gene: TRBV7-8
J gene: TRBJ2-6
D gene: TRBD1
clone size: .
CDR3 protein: CASSIRDRGSGANVLTF
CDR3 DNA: TGTGCCAGCAGCATCCGGGACAGAGGCTCTGGGGCCAACGTCCTGACTTTC

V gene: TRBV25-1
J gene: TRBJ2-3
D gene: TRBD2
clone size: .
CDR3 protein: CASSDRLAGTTDTQYF
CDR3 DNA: TGTGCCAGCAGTGATCGACTAGCGGGCACCACAGATACGCAGTATTTT

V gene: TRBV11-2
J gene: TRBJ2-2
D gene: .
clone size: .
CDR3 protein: CATAPGTGELFF
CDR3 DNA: TGTGCCACCGCGCCTGGCACCGGGGAGCTGTTTTTT

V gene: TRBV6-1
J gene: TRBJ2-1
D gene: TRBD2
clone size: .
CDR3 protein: CAINPGLGDNAQFF
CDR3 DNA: TGTGCCATCAACCCGGGACTAGGAGACAATGCGCAGTTCTTC

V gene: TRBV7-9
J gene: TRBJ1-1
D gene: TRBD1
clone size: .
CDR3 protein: CASSPDRGKTEAFF
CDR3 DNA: TGTGCCAGCAGCCCTGACAGGGGGAAGACTGAAGCTTTCTTT

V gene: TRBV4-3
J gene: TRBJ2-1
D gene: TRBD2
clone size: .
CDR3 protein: CASSQTSASSYNEQFF
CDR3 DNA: TGCGCCAGCAGCCAAACTAGCGCCAGCTCCTACAATGAGCAGTTCTTC

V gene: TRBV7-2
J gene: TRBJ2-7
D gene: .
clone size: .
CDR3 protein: CASSDRLERYEQYF
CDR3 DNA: TGTGCCAGCAGCGACAGACTTGAACGGTACGAGCAGTACTTC

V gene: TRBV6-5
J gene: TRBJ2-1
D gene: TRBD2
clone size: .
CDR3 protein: CASRLTSGFNEQFF
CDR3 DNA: TGTGCCAGCAGACTGACTAGCGGGTTCAATGAGCAGTTCTTC

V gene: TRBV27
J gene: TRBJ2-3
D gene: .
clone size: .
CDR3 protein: CASSLSLSGDTQYF
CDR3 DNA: TGTGCCAGCAGTTTATCGCTGTCCGGGGATACGCAGTATTTT

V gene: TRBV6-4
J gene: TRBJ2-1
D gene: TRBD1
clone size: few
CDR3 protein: CASSDSSRGRGEQFF
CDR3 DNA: TGTGCCAGCAGTGACTCGAGCAGGGGGCGAGGTGAGCAGTTCTTC

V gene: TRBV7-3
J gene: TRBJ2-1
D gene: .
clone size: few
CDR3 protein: CASSLAGASYNEQFF
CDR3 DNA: TGTGCCAGCAGCTTAGCGGGGGCGTCCTACAATGAGCAGTTCTTC

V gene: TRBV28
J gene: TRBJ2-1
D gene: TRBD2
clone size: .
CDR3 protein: CASSSVAGGPSYNEQFF
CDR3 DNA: TGTGCCAGCAGCTCTGTAGCGGGAGGGCCCAGCTACAATGAGCAGTTCTTC

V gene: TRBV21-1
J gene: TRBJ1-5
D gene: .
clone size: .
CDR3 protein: CASSKRQGSYSNQPQHF
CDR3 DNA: TGTGCCAGCAGCAAACGACAGGGAAGTTATAGCAATCAGCCCCAGCATTTT

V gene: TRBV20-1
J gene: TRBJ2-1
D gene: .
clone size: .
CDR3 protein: CSTSRSGEQFF
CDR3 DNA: TGCAGTACCTCCAGATCAGGTGAGCAGTTCTTC

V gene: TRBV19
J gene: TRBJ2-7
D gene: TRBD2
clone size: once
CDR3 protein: CASSTGTSKVEQYF
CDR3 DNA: TGTGCCAGTAGTACCGGGACTAGCAAGGTCGAGCAGTACTTC

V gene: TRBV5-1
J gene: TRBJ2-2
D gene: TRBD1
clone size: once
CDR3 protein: CASSLYRTGESTGELFF
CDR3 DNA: TGCGCCAGCAGCCTCTACCGGACAGGGGAGAGCACCGGGGAGCTGTTTTTT